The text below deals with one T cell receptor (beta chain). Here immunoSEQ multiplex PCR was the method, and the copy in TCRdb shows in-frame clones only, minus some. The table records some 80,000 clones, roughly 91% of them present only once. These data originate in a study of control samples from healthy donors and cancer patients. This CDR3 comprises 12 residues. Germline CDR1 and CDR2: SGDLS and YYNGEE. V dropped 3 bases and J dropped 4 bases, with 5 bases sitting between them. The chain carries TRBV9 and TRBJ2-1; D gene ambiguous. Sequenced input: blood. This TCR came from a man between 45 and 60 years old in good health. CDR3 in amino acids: CASSEVYNEQFF. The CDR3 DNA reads TGTGCCAGCAGCGAGGTGTACAATGAGCAGTTCTTC.